The rows below give T cell receptor beta chains drawn from one sample of a study of CD8 T cells in Susac syndrome. MiXCR was run by TCRdb on the immunoSEQ multiplex PCR reads, yielding one entry per CDR3 protein. The repertoire holds 200,000 or so distinct CDR3 sequences, with about 95% as singletons. Sequenced: CD4+ T cells from PBMCs. The receptor set was obtained from a human donor with multiple sclerosis. CDR3s leave out the opening cysteine and the closing phenylalanine or tryptophan. The D gene is left open where the match is weak.

J,length,D,V,CDR3
TRBJ2-1,14,.,TRBV30,AWSVWEGLRYNEQF
TRBJ2-3,10,TRBD2,TRBV20-1,SAPAGLDTQY
TRBJ2-7,9,.,TRBV2,ASSEGGEQY
TRBJ2-7,11,.,TRBV3-1,ASSQRGKYEQY
TRBJ2-3,12,TRBD2,TRBV20-1,SARDGLAADTQY
TRBJ2-5,10,.,TRBV30,AWSVGEETQY
TRBJ2-7,12,.,TRBV20-1,SARAGGLPYEQY
TRBJ2-3,13,TRBD2,TRBV30,AWSVSGAPTDTQY
TRBJ1-1,9,.,TRBV30,AWRKGTEAF
TRBJ2-7,11,TRBD1,TRBV12-3/TRBV12-4,ASSSGQDREQY
TRBJ1-2,12,.,TRBV18,ASSPSVGGYGYT
TRBJ2-5,14,TRBD2,TRBV18,ASSPNTGGPGETQY
TRBJ1-3,12,.,TRBV30,AWEPGSIGNTIY
TRBJ2-1,13,.,TRBV3-1,ASSLRDSSYNEQF
TRBJ2-7,14,.,TRBV20-1,SARDVPRQGDYEQY
TRBJ1-2,13,.,TRBV12-3/TRBV12-4,ASSRKRESNYGYT
TRBJ1-1,13,.,TRBV7-2,ASSLVHGLNTEAF
TRBJ2-7,12,.,TRBV5-1,ASSLTGQPYEQY
TRBJ2-5,9,TRBD1,TRBV29-1,SAQGGETQY
TRBJ2-6,15,.,TRBV12-3/TRBV12-4,ASTQGSRSSGANVLT
TRBJ2-1,14,.,TRBV15,ATSARGDRSYNEQF
TRBJ1-1,12,.,TRBV9,ASSLRTWDTEAF
TRBJ2-5,14,.,TRBV4-1,ASSLPGGGGSETQY
TRBJ2-7,12,.,TRBV7-8,ASSLPDTSYEQY
TRBJ1-2,13,.,TRBV20-1,SARNRDAGDGGYT
TRBJ2-3,15,TRBD2,TRBV24-1,ATSDLRASGTTDTQY
TRBJ1-5,11,TRBD1,TRBV6-4,ASSPGQGQPQH
TRBJ2-1,14,TRBD1,TRBV5-6,ASSTPGTGIRSEQF
TRBJ2-7,12,.,TRBV18,ASSSSGATYEQY